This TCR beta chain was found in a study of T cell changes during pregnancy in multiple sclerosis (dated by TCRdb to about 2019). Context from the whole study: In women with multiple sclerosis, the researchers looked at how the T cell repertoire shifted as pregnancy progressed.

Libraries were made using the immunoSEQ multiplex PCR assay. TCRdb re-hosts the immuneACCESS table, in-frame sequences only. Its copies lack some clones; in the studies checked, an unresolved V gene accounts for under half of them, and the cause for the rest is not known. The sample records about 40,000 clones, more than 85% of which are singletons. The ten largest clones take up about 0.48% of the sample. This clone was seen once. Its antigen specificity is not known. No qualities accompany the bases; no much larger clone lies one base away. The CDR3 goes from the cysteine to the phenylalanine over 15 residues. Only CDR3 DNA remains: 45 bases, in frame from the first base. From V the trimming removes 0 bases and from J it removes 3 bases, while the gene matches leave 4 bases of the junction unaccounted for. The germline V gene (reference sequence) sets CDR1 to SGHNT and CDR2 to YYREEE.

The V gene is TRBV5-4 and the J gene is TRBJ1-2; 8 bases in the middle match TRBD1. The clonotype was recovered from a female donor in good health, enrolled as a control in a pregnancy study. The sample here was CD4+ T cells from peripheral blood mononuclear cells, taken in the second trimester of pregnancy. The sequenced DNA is TGTGCCAGCAGCTTGGGGTCAGGGGGCCACTATGGCTACACCTTC. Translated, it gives CASSLGSGGHYGYTF.